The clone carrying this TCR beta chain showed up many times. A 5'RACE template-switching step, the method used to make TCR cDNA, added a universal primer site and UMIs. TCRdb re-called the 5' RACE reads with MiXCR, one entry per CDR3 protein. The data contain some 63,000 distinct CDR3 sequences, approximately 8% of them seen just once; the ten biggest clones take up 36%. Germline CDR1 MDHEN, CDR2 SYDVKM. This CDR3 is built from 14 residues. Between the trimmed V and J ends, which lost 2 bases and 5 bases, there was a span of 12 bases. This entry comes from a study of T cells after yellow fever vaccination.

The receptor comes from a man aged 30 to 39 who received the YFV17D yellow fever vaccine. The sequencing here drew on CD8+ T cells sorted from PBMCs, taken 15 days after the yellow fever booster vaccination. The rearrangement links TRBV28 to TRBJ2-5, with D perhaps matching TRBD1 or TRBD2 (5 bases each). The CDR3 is CASSLARDVETQYF. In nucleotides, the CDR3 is TGTGCCAGCAGTTTAGCCCGGGACGTGGAGACCCAGTACTTC.